The 32 T cell receptor beta chains given below trace back to one sample, sequenced in a study of cytomegalovirus exposure and HLA in healthy donors. PCR amplification relied on 60 Vbeta primers (plus 13 Jbeta primers). Assay: immunoSEQ multiplex PCR; the TCRdb copy retains only in-frame clones and omits some. Here the sample spans 90,000 to 100,000 clones, 77% being singletons. The sequenced material came from PBMCs. All receptors derive from a female donor in good health and CMV-seronegative.

The chain combines TRBV11-1 with TRBJ2-1; 8 bases align to TRBD1. The CDR3 contains 14 residues. With V trimmed by 5 bases and J by 2 bases, 2 bases remained unmatched. Germline CDR1 is SGHAT and CDR2 is FQDESV (reference sequence). CDR3 amino acids: CASSGGQAYNEQFF. CDR3 in DNA: TGTGCCAGCAGCGGGGGACAGGCCTACAATGAGCAGTTCTTC.

In this sample, this clone turned up once. The chain is built from TRBV4-1 and TRBJ2-5, with 8 bases that match TRBD2. V was pared by 6 bases and J by 5 bases, with 11 bases of the junction left unmatched. Germline values: CDR1 MGHRA, CDR2 YSYEKL. CDR3 length equals 15 residues. For the CDR3, the DNA is TGCGCCAGCAGTCCGCCGAGCGGGGGTTGGGAGACCCAGTACTTC. It yields the protein CASSPPSGGWETQYF.

The chain recombines TRBV21-1 with TRBJ1-2. TRBV21-1 counts as a pseudogene. The CDR3 is 13 amino acids. The CDR3 nucleotides are TGTGCCAGCAAAGACGGGGGAGCCTTTGGCTACACCTTC. Translated, it gives CASKDGGAFGYTF.

The chain has TRBV19 and TRBJ2-2; D remains unclear. Deletions cut 10 bases from V and 2 bases from J, with 14 bases between. Germline V lookup: CDR1 LNHDA, CDR2 SQIVND (reference sequence). CDR3 length: 14 residues. The CDR3: CATHTTLNTGELFF. The DNA of the CDR3 is TGTGCCACTCACACCACGCTCAACACCGGGGAGCTGTTTTTT.

In this sample, this clone turned up once. This chain connects TRBV4-2 to TRBJ2-1; D is unclear. Trimming left V 1 base short and J 5 bases short, with 6 bases between. The CDR3 spans 13 residues. Germline V lookup: CDR1 LGHNA, CDR2 YNFKEQ. As DNA, the CDR3 is TGTGCCAGCAGCCAAGGGCGGAACAATGAGCAGTTCTTC. It codes for CASSQGRNNEQFF.

The chain links TRBV20-1 to TRBJ1-2; possible D gene TRBD1, 5 bases. This CDR3 has 11 residues. Trimming cost V 1 base and J 6 bases, with 6 bases left between them. Germline V lookup: CDR1 DFQATT, CDR2 SNEGSKA (reference sequence). CDR3 DNA sequence: TGCAGTGCTAGAGGGGGCAATGGCTACACCTTC. This translates into CSARGGNGYTF.

V usage is TRBV5-1 and J usage is TRBJ2-5, with 13 bases that match TRBD2. CDR1 is SGHRS, CDR2 YFSETQ, per germline. V gave up 3 bases and J gave up 5 bases; unmatched junction bases: 7. The CDR3 runs to 16 residues. The DNA for the CDR3 is TGCGCCAGCAGCTCTGGGACTAGCGGGGCTTCGGAGACCCAGTACTTC. Protein: CASSSGTSGASETQYF. Complete variable domain (other parts from reference TRBV5-1 and TRBJ2-5): KAGVTQTPRYLIKTRGQQVTLSCSPISGHRSVSWYQQTPGQGLQFLFEYFSETQRNKGNFPGRFSGRQFSNSRSEMNVSTLELGDSALYLCASSSGTSGASETQYFGPGTRLLVL.

This clone showed up just a few times. The CDR3 nucleotides read TGTGCCAGTAGTAAACAGGCTTCCAATTTAAGGGGAGATACGCAGTATTTT. This encodes CASSKQASNLRGDTQYF. The chain carries TRBV19 and TRBJ2-3, with D possibly TRBD1 on 5 matching bases. From germline, CDR1 is LNHDA and CDR2 SQIVND (reference sequence). V lost 4 bases and J 5 bases, leaving 22 bases between the germline ends. The CDR3 spans 17 residues.

Only a few counts were recorded for this clone. This sequence joins TRBV7-2 and TRBJ2-7, with 12 bases fitting TRBD2. Looked up from germline, CDR1 is SGHTA and CDR2 is FQGNSA. Trimming removed 6 bases from V and 9 bases from J; junction bases left unmatched: 9. This CDR3 comprises 14 residues. CDR3 nucleotides: TGTGCCAGCAGTTCCGGACTAGCGGGATTGGGGCAGTACTTC. Translated, it gives CASSSGLAGLGQYF.

Regarding this clone: An end of the junction differs from the germline gene, which may be a read error. This chain connects TRBV27 to TRBJ2-3; TRBD1 might be the D (5 bases). The CDR3 spans 15 residues. Germline V gene data show CDR1 as MNHEY and CDR2 as SMNVEV (reference sequence). In DNA, the CDR3 is TGTGCCGGCAGGCCCGAGAGGAAGGGGACAGATACGCAGTATTTT. Amino acid sequence: CAGRPERKGTDTQYF.

This chain links TRBV28 with TRBJ1-5, with a weak D call TRBD1 (6 bases). The ends were cut back, 3 bases at V and 5 bases at J, with 14 bases in the middle. Germline assignment: CDR1 MDHEN and CDR2 SYDVKM. The CDR3 runs to 15 residues. The CDR3 DNA follows: TGTGCCAGCAGTTTTTCGGTAGGGGGATATCAGCCCCAGCATTTT. It codes for CASSFSVGGYQPQHF.

The V and J genes are TRBV5-1 and TRBJ2-5, with D uncertain. Trimming shortened V by 0 bases and J by 0 bases, and 12 bases separated the two germline ends. Per the germline V gene, CDR1 is SGHRS and CDR2 is YFSETQ. This CDR3 is built from 16 residues. In nucleotides, the CDR3 is TGCGCCAGCAGCTTGGCCTCAGGCACCAACCAAGAGACCCAGTACTTC. This sequence encodes CASSLASGTNQETQYF.

Here the CDR3 DNA reads TGTGCCTGGAGTCTGTCGCCGGGACAGGGGGCCGTCTACGAGCAGTACTTC. It yields the protein CAWSLSPGQGAVYEQYF. The chain combines TRBV30 with TRBJ2-7; 12 bases are a match to TRBD1. The germline V gene encodes CDR1 GTSNPN and CDR2 SVGIG (reference sequence). The CDR3 has 17 residues. Germline trimming cut 2 bases from V and 3 bases from J; bases unmatched to any gene: 11.

The CDR3 loop reads CASSLGSRGSGGNEQFF. CDR3 DNA sequence: TGTGCCAGCAGCTTAGGTTCCAGGGGTAGCGGGGGCAATGAGCAGTTCTTC. This chain links TRBV7-2 with TRBJ2-1; 9 bases fit TRBD2. V lost 1 base to trimming and J lost 6 bases; unmatched junction nucleotides: 10. Germline values: CDR1 SGHTA, CDR2 FQGNSA. This CDR3 comprises 17 residues.

CDR3 nucleotide sequence: TGTGCCAGCAGCCAAGGTTGGGGGACAGGGGACTACGAGCAGTACTTC. Encoded protein: CASSQGWGTGDYEQYF. V gene TRBV14 combines with J gene TRBJ2-7; 10 bases match TRBD1. The CDR3 sequence is 16 residues long. CDR1 SGHDN and CDR2 FVKESK come from the germline V gene. Trimming cost V 1 base and J 3 bases; bases outside gene matches: 6.

The DNA of the CDR3 is TGTGCCAGCAGCCAAGAGCGGACAGCCTACAATGAGCAGTTCTTC. This sequence encodes CASSQERTAYNEQFF. The rearrangement links TRBV4-2 to TRBJ2-1; the D gene is possibly TRBD1 (6 bases). The V gene lost 0 bases and the J gene lost 2 bases, with 8 bases spanning the gap. CDR3 length: 15 residues. Germline-derived CDR1 and CDR2 are LGHNA and YNFKEQ.

This rearrangement joins TRBV10-3 to TRBJ2-2; TRBD2 aligns across 7 bases. V gave up 5 bases and J gave up 3 bases; unmatched junction bases: 9. Germline-derived CDR1 and CDR2 are ENHRY and SYGVKD. The CDR3 sequence is 16 residues long. The DNA for the CDR3 is TGTGCCATCAGTCCGGGACTAACGGGAGACACCGGGGAGCTGTTTTTT. Translation gives CAISPGLTGDTGELFF.

This chain links TRBV7-3 with TRBJ2-3, with a tentative D call TRBD2 (5 bases). The CDR3 has 15 amino acids. The V end lost 2 bases, the J end lost 4 bases, and 13 bases lay between the germline ends. The germline CDR1 and CDR2 sequences are SGHTA and FQGTGA. CDR3 sequence reads: CASSLEGSRPDTQYF. The CDR3 DNA is TGTGCCAGCAGCTTAGAGGGATCACGCCCAGATACGCAGTATTTT. Full variable domain (remainder filled in from reference TRBV7-3 and TRBJ2-3): GAGVSQTPSNKVTEKGKYVELRCDPISGHTALYWYRQSLGQGPEFLIYFQGTGAADDSGLPNDRFFAVRPEGSVSTLKIQRTERGDSAVYLCASSLEGSRPDTQYFGPGTRLTVL.

The rearrangement joins TRBV4-1 to TRBJ2-7, with no clear D. V shed 0 bases and J shed 2 bases, with 14 bases lying between them. Germline CDR1 and CDR2: MGHRA and YSYEKL. The CDR3 extends over 16 amino acids. The CDR3 protein is CASSQDRGSRPYEQYF. Written as DNA, the CDR3 is TGCGCCAGCAGCCAAGATCGTGGTAGCAGACCCTACGAGCAGTACTTC.

With respect to this clone: The germline gene is not matched at one end of the junction; a read error may be the cause. The chain couples TRBV7-9 to TRBJ1-5, with D possibly TRBD1 on 6 matching bases. The CDR3 length is 18 residues. Germline V gene sequence: CDR1 SEHNR, CDR2 FQNEAQ (reference sequence). CDR3 in amino acids: CSSSLALIGTRGNQPQHF. The CDR3 nucleotides are TGTTCCAGCAGCTTAGCGCTAATAGGGACCAGGGGTAATCAGCCCCAGCATTTT.

V is TRBV5-4 and J is TRBJ1-1; TRBD1 is a possible D gene (6 bases). The CDR3 extends over 12 amino acids. Germline V gene data show CDR1 as SGHNT and CDR2 as YYREEE (reference sequence). Trimming took 0 bases from V and 14 from J, leaving 14 bases between them. CDR3 region: CASSLGGRGAFF. As DNA, the CDR3 is TGTGCCAGCAGCTTGGGGGGGCGCGGAGCCTTCTTT.

In this sample, this clone turned up a few times. This chain uses TRBV11-2 with TRBJ1-2; TRBD1 agrees at 8 bases. V lost 4 bases, J lost 4 bases, and 8 bases stayed unmatched. The CDR3 is made up of 15 amino acids. CDR1 SGHAT and CDR2 FQNNGV come from the germline V gene. The CDR3: CASSSGTGNLYGYTF. The CDR3 DNA follows: TGTGCCAGCAGCTCCGGGACAGGCAATCTCTATGGCTACACCTTC.

The chain couples TRBV5-4 to TRBJ1-2, with a possible D match to TRBD1 (5 bases). Germline lookup yields CDR1 SGHNT and CDR2 YYREEE (reference sequence). The CDR3 extends over 15 amino acids. V gave up 0 bases and J gave up 4 bases, with 13 bases separating them. The CDR3 DNA follows: TGTGCCAGCAGCTTGGGGCAGGGTTTTGGCTATGGCTACACCTTC. Encoded protein: CASSLGQGFGYGYTF.

The chain combines TRBV6-4 with TRBJ1-1; unclear D gene. Germline values: CDR1 MRHNA, CDR2 SNTAGT. V gave up 6 bases and J gave up 5 bases, with 16 bases separating them. The CDR3 is made up of 14 amino acids. DNA for the CDR3: TGTGCCAGCAGACGGACCTCCACGGGGACTGAAGCTTTCTTT. Protein: CASRRTSTGTEAFF.

This rearrangement joins TRBV25-1 to TRBJ2-3; D possibly corresponds to TRBD1 (7 bases). Germline-derived CDR1 and CDR2 are MGHDK and SYGVNS. This CDR3 has 15 residues. Trimming pared 1 base from V and 5 bases from J, leaving 13 bases between. CDR3 DNA sequence: TGTGCCAGCAGTGAATCAGGGGGGATCGGAGATACGCAGTATTTT. This translates into CASSESGGIGDTQYF.

The CDR3 DNA reads as TGCGCCAGCAGCCCCCTTACAGGGGGTAGGCCCTACGAGCAGTACTTC. This codes for CASSPLTGGRPYEQYF. This chain joins TRBV5-1 and TRBJ2-7, with TRBD1 identical over 8 bases. The CDR3 loop spans 16 amino acids. Germline CDR1 reads SGHRS; CDR2 reads YFSETQ. J lost 2 bases, V lost 4 bases, and 11 bases had no gene match.

J is TRBJ1-6 and V is TRBV9; D perhaps matches TRBD1 (6 bases). Germline V gene data show CDR1 as SGDLS and CDR2 as YYNGEE. This CDR3 is 16 amino acids long. V was cut by 4 bases and J by 7 bases, with 18 bases left in between. The CDR3 nucleotides read TGTGCCAGCAGCCCTCAACAGGGATTCGGCAATTCACCCCTCCACTTT. It is translated as CASSPQQGFGNSPLHF.

The gene calls are TRBV7-2 and TRBJ2-7; tentative D call: TRBD1 (5 bases). Trimming stripped 5 bases from V and 3 bases from J, with 14 bases between. Germline CDR1 is SGHTA and CDR2 is FQGNSA. This CDR3 has 14 residues. The CDR3 sequence: CASSPVGEIYEQYF. As DNA, the CDR3 is TGTGCCAGCAGCCCCGTAGGGGAAATCTACGAGCAGTACTTC.

The chain carries TRBV19 and TRBJ2-5; 8 bases map to TRBD2. Germline V gene data show CDR1 as LNHDA and CDR2 as SQIVND (reference sequence). J lost 3 bases, V lost 6 bases, and 6 bases had no gene match. The CDR3 has 14 residues. The CDR3 loop reads CASRPGGIKETQYF. CDR3 DNA: TGTGCCAGTAGACCGGGGGGGATAAAAGAGACCCAGTACTTC.

This chain uses TRBV5-1 with TRBJ2-1, with 10 positions matching TRBD2. V was clipped by 4 bases and J by 8 bases; unmatched bases: 12. The CDR3 has 16 residues. The germline gives CDR1 SGHRS, CDR2 YFSETQ. CDR3 residues: CASSALLAGAVDEQFF. For the CDR3, the DNA is TGCGCCAGCAGCGCCTTGCTAGCGGGGGCAGTTGATGAGCAGTTCTTC.

The chain has TRBV6-5 and TRBJ2-1, with D possibly matching TRBD1 (5 bases). Trimming left V 11 bases short and J 4 bases short, with 15 bases between. The CDR3 is made up of 13 amino acids. Germline V lookup: CDR1 MNHEY, CDR2 SVGAGI. The CDR3 DNA is TGTGCCTCAGGGCCGATCATTTACAATGAGCAGTTCTTC. Protein: CASGPIIYNEQFF.

The chain combines TRBV5-1 with TRBJ1-5; 10 positions agree with TRBD1. Germline assignment: CDR1 SGHRS and CDR2 YFSETQ. Trimming cost V 4 bases and J 5 bases; bases outside gene matches: 6. CDR3 length: 15 amino acids. CDR3 DNA: TGCGCCAGCAGCCGAGGGACAGGGGAAGATCAGCCCCAGCATTTT. Its protein is CASSRGTGEDQPQHF.